A single sample gave rise to the 31 T cell receptor beta chains below, sequenced in a study of blood T cell repertoires in COVID-19. The assay was immunoSEQ multiplex PCR, and TCRdb's table has in-frame clones only and misses some. The repertoire holds hundreds of thousands of clones, with 85% to 90% as singletons. The sample consisted of PBMCs or T cells enriched from blood (not recorded which). These TCRs come from a woman aged 50 to 60 who had recovered from COVID-19.

This rearrangement joins TRBV6-1 to TRBJ1-4, with 7 bases aligning to TRBD1. Trimming cost V 4 bases and J 5 bases; bases outside gene matches: 10. Germline CDR1 and CDR2: MNHNS and SASEGT. The CDR3 spans 16 residues. CDR3 protein: CASSAFGQARNEKLFF. CDR3 in DNA: TGTGCCAGCAGTGCCTTTGGACAGGCCAGGAATGAAAAACTGTTTTTT.

This clone was recorded a few times. The chain joins TRBV30 to TRBJ2-7; 14 nucleotides match TRBD2. CDR3 length: 16 amino acids. Germline V lookup: CDR1 GTSNPN, CDR2 SVGIG (reference sequence). V shed 2 bases and J 5 bases; nucleotides not matched to a gene: 8. The CDR3 reads CAWSSGTSGSRDEQYF. The CDR3 DNA reads as TGTGCCTGGAGTTCCGGGACTAGCGGGAGTCGAGACGAGCAGTACTTC.

This clone has only a few counts. The chain has TRBV3-1 (or the pseudogene TRBV3-2) and TRBJ2-3; 16 positions match TRBD2. The trim removed 4 bases at V and 5 bases at J, leaving 3 bases unmatched. From germline, CDR1 is LGHDT and CDR2 YNNKEL (reference sequence). The CDR3 is made up of 16 amino acids. CDR3 coding DNA: TGTGCCAGCAGCCCCGGGACTAGCGGGAGGGTAGATACGCAGTATTTT. Protein sequence: CASSPGTSGRVDTQYF.

In nucleotides, the CDR3 is TGCGCCAGCAGCCAAGGGACAGGGGGCATTGGGGAGCTGTTTTTT. Its protein is CASSQGTGGIGELFF. The chain recombines TRBV4-1 with TRBJ2-2; TRBD1 agrees at 11 bases. The CDR3 loop spans 15 amino acids. CDR1 MGHRA and CDR2 YSYEKL come from the germline V gene. Germline trimming cut 1 base from V and 8 bases from J; bases unmatched to any gene: 3.

The CDR3 here is CASRLGLAGVNEQFF. CDR3 in DNA: TGTGCCAGCAGATTGGGACTAGCGGGAGTAAATGAGCAGTTCTTC. The chain couples TRBV11-2 to TRBJ2-1, with TRBD2 matching over 14 bases. Germline trimming cut 6 bases from V and 7 bases from J; bases unmatched to any gene: 5. The V gene's germline CDR1 is SGHAT and CDR2 FQNNGV. The CDR3 spans 15 residues.

The V gene is TRBV7-9, the J gene TRBJ2-3, with a tentative D call TRBD1 (6 bases). The CDR3 has 14 residues. Deletions cut 3 bases from V and 2 bases from J, with 9 bases between. Germline lookup yields CDR1 SEHNR and CDR2 FQNEAQ (reference sequence). DNA of the CDR3: TGTGCCAGCAGCTTGTCAGGGGCCACAGATACGCAGTATTTT. Its translation: CASSLSGATDTQYF.

V gene TRBV24-1 combines with J gene TRBJ2-1, with 12 bases lining up with TRBD2. Germline loops: CDR1 KGHDR, CDR2 SFDVKD. The CDR3 sequence is 13 residues long. The V and J ends lost 9 bases and 7 bases, in that order; junction bases with no gene match: 3. The CDR3 protein is CATGLAGRNEQFF. In DNA, the CDR3 is TGTGCCACCGGACTAGCGGGGCGAAATGAGCAGTTCTTC.

The CDR3, as DNA: TGTGCCTGGAGTGTAGGGCGGGGAGATACGCAGTATTTT. It yields the protein CAWSVGRGDTQYF. The chain employs TRBV30 and TRBJ2-3, with D maybe TRBD2 (6 bases). Germline V CDR1 and CDR2: GTSNPN, SVGIG (reference sequence). This CDR3 spans 13 amino acids. Trimming left V 0 bases short and J 5 bases short, with 9 bases between.

The V and J genes are TRBV18 and TRBJ1-1, with D tentatively TRBD1 (6 bases). V was cut by 3 bases and J by 0 bases, with 11 bases left in between. This CDR3 comprises 15 residues. CDR1 KGHSH and CDR2 LQKENI come from the germline V gene. CDR3 DNA: TGTGCCAGCTCACCTAAACAGGGATTGAACACTGAAGCTTTCTTT. Residues: CASSPKQGLNTEAFF.

V and J are TRBV29-1 and TRBJ1-2; 9 bases agree with TRBD1. Germline CDR1 reads SQVTM; CDR2 reads ANQGSEA. V lost 7 bases to trimming and J lost 5 bases; unmatched junction nucleotides: 5. The CDR3 length is 12 residues. CDR3 in amino acids: CSGRTGEYGYTF. The CDR3 DNA sequence: TGCAGCGGTCGGACAGGGGAATATGGCTACACCTTC. The complete variable domain, with remaining parts taken from reference TRBV29-1 and TRBJ1-2, reads SAVISQKPSRDICQRGTSLTIQCQVDSQVTMMFWYRQQPGQSLTLIATANQGSEATYESGFVIDKFPISRPNLTFSTLTVSNMSPEDSSIYLCSGRTGEYGYTFGSGTRLTVV.

This clone was observed once. The chain carries TRBV28 and TRBJ1-2; D unresolved. The CDR3 consists of 13 residues. The V gene lost 6 bases and the J gene lost 6 bases, with 14 bases spanning the gap. CDR1 and CDR2 from the germline V gene are MDHEN and SYDVKM. CDR3: CASRNPTLDGYTF. CDR3 in DNA: TGTGCCAGCAGAAACCCCACTTTGGATGGCTACACCTTC.

The genes are TRBV6-5 and TRBJ2-1; D perhaps matches TRBD2 (6 bases). Trimming removed 9 bases from V and 1 base from J, with 7 bases in between. Germline assignment: CDR1 MNHEY and CDR2 SVGAGI. This CDR3 is built from 12 residues. The CDR3 here is CARGGSYNEQFF. The DNA for the CDR3 is TGTGCCAGGGGGGGTTCCTACAATGAGCAGTTCTTC.

V and J are TRBV24-1 and TRBJ2-2; a weak D match, TRBD2 (5 bases). The V and J ends lost 7 bases and 4 bases respectively, with 12 bases between them. The CDR3 totals 14 residues. Germline V lookup: CDR1 KGHDR, CDR2 SFDVKD. CDR3 nucleotides: TGTGCCACCAGCAAGCGGAGCAGCACCGGGGAGCTGTTTTTT. It is translated as CATSKRSSTGELFF.

As to this clone: Distinct nucleotide sequences in the sample also encode this CDR3. The chain combines TRBV30 with TRBJ1-6; the match to TRBD1 covers 7 bases. This CDR3 spans 13 amino acids. The V gene's germline CDR1 is GTSNPN and CDR2 SVGIG (reference sequence). V trimming: 1 base; J trimming: 6 bases; junction bases outside the gene matches: 0. CDR3 DNA sequence: TGTGCCTGGAGTGGACAGGGTAATTCACCCCTCCACTTT. The encoded protein is CAWSGQGNSPLHF.

J is TRBJ1-5 and V is TRBV19; D may be TRBD1 (6 bases). The CDR3 contains 13 residues. With 1 base removed from V and 13 bases from J, the gap between germline ends came to 14 bases. Germline loops: CDR1 LNHDA, CDR2 SQIVND (reference sequence). CDR3 sequence: CASSIGGTGSQHF. CDR3 bases: TGTGCCAGTAGTATAGGGGGAACAGGGTCACAGCATTTT.

V gene TRBV11-2 combines with J gene TRBJ2-1, with D unclear. Trimming removed 2 bases at V and 7 bases at J, with 6 bases between. Germline values: CDR1 SGHAT, CDR2 FQNNGV. This CDR3 has 12 residues. The CDR3 nucleotides read TGTGCCAGCAGCTTACTACTGAATGAGCAGTTCTTC. Translated: CASSLLLNEQFF. The complete variable domain, with remaining parts taken from reference TRBV11-2 and TRBJ2-1, reads EAGVAQSPRYKIIEKRQSVAFWCNPISGHATLYWYQQILGQGPKLLIQFQNNGVVDDSQLPKDRFSAERLKGVDSTLKIQPAKLEDSAVYLCASSLLLNEQFFGPGTRLTVL.

The chain joins TRBV24-1 to TRBJ2-1; 10 nucleotides line up with TRBD2. The CDR3 is made up of 16 amino acids. Per germline, CDR1 KGHDR and CDR2 SFDVKD. V lost 4 bases, J lost 9 bases, and 11 bases stayed unmatched. Here the CDR3 DNA reads TGTGCCACCAGTGAGCGGGGTAGCGGGAGGTTAGTTGAGCAGTTCTTC. This translates into CATSERGSGRLVEQFF.

CDR3 in amino acids: CASSFSGSGEQYF. Here the CDR3 DNA reads TGTGCCAGCAGTTTCAGCGGGAGCGGCGAGCAGTACTTC. The J gene is TRBJ2-7, the V gene TRBV28; 8 nucleotides match TRBD2. The CDR3 spans 13 residues. CDR1 and CDR2 (germline): MDHEN, SYDVKM. Trimming removed 3 bases from V and 6 bases from J; junction bases left unmatched: 4.

This clone was seen just once. The rearrangement joins TRBV7-9 to TRBJ2-1; possibly TRBD2 for D (7 bases). CDR1 is SEHNR and CDR2 is FQNEAQ in the germline V gene (reference sequence). Trimming shortened V by 5 bases and J by 7 bases, and 21 bases separated the two germline ends. CDR3 length equals 16 residues. In DNA form, the CDR3 reads TGTGCCAGCAGCCCACCTCGGAGGGGGGGTTTAAATGAGCAGTTCTTC. This gives the protein CASSPPRRGGLNEQFF.

The chain carries TRBV6-5 and TRBJ1-2, with 9 bases fitting TRBD1. After removal of 6 bases from V and 8 bases from J, the junction contained 10 bases not matched to a gene. Germline V CDR1 and CDR2: MNHEY, SVGAGI. The CDR3 runs to 14 residues. CDR3 loop: CASSRGQGSVGYTF. In DNA, the CDR3 is TGTGCCAGCAGCCGGGGACAGGGATCGGTCGGCTACACCTTC.

V usage is TRBV19 and J usage is TRBJ1-2; perhaps TRBD1 as D (5 bases). The CDR3 has 15 amino acids. The V gene's germline CDR1 is LNHDA and CDR2 SQIVND (reference sequence). V was trimmed by 5 bases and J by 4 bases, leaving 17 bases between them. The CDR3 nucleotides are TGTGCCAGTAGTCCAACCCCCCGACAGACCTATGGCTACACCTTC. Amino acid sequence: CASSPTPRQTYGYTF. The full variable domain, in which reference TRBV19 and TRBJ1-2 provide the parts outside the CDR3, is DGGITQSPKYLFRKEGQNVTLSCEQNLNHDAMYWYRQDPGQGLRLIYYSQIVNDFQKGDIAEGYSVSREKKESFPLTVTSAQKNPTAFYLCASSPTPRQTYGYTFGSGTRLTVV.

The rearrangement uses TRBV19 and TRBJ2-7; maybe TRBD2 (5 bases). V lost 3 bases to trimming and J lost 5 bases, with 11 bases between them. The germline CDR1 and CDR2 sequences are LNHDA and SQIVND (reference sequence). The CDR3 sequence is 13 residues long. The CDR3 sequence is CASSIGSSDEQYF. Here the CDR3 DNA reads TGTGCCAGTAGTATTGGGAGCTCGGACGAGCAGTACTTC. The variable domain in full, with the rest retrieved from reference TRBV19 and TRBJ2-7, is DGGITQSPKYLFRKEGQNVTLSCEQNLNHDAMYWYRQDPGQGLRLIYYSQIVNDFQKGDIAEGYSVSREKKESFPLTVTSAQKNPTAFYLCASSIGSSDEQYFGPGTRLTVT.

V gene TRBV27 combines with J gene TRBJ1-1; TRBD1 matches at 8 bases. The CDR3 sequence is 14 residues long. The germline gives CDR1 MNHEY, CDR2 SMNVEV (reference sequence). Germline trimming cut 8 bases from V and 6 bases from J; bases unmatched to any gene: 11. As DNA, the CDR3 is TGTGCCAGCCGAGGGACAGGCCGTGTCGCTGAAGCTTTCTTT. Translating it yields CASRGTGRVAEAFF.

V gene TRBV28 combines with J gene TRBJ2-5, with D perhaps matching TRBD2 (6 bases). This CDR3 contains 15 residues. V gave up 6 bases and J gave up 1 base, with 15 bases separating them. CDR1 and CDR2 (germline): MDHEN, SYDVKM. The CDR3 spells CASRTGTSSQETQYF. The CDR3 DNA is TGTGCCAGCAGGACCGGGACTTCCTCCCAAGAGACCCAGTACTTC. The full variable domain, in which reference TRBV28 and TRBJ2-5 provide the parts outside the CDR3, is DVKVTQSSRYLVKRTGEKVFLECVQDMDHENMFWYRQDPGLGLRLIYFSYDVKMKEKGDIPEGYSVSREKKERFSLILESASTNQTSMYLCASRTGTSSQETQYFGPGTRLLVL.

This chain joins TRBV6-5 and TRBJ2-6, with D unclear. Germline V lookup: CDR1 MNHEY, CDR2 SVGAGI. V dropped 0 bases and J dropped 0 bases, with 3 bases sitting between them. The CDR3 loop spans 15 amino acids. The DNA of the CDR3 is TGTGCCAGCAGTTACTCGCGCTCTGGGGCCAACGTCCTGACTTTC. It is translated as CASSYSRSGANVLTF.

The chain employs TRBV2 and TRBJ2-1; TRBD2 matches 9 bases. V was pared by 6 bases and J by 3 bases, with 6 bases of the junction left unmatched. Germline V gene lookup returns CDR1 SNHLY and CDR2 FYNNEI. This CDR3 comprises 15 residues. The CDR3 sequence is CASRQTSGVYNEQFF. The CDR3 DNA reads as TGTGCCAGCAGACAGACTAGCGGAGTCTACAATGAGCAGTTCTTC.

The V gene is TRBV19, the J gene TRBJ1-2, with no clear D. CDR1 is LNHDA and CDR2 is SQIVND in the germline V gene (reference sequence). This CDR3 contains 13 residues. V lost 7 bases to trimming and J lost 6 bases, with 15 bases between them. The CDR3 sequence: CASTTRTRDGYTF. CDR3 nucleotide sequence: TGTGCCAGTACCACCCGGACTAGGGATGGCTACACCTTC. The full variable domain, with the rest looked up from reference TRBV19 and TRBJ1-2, is DGGITQSPKYLFRKEGQNVTLSCEQNLNHDAMYWYRQDPGQGLRLIYYSQIVNDFQKGDIAEGYSVSREKKESFPLTVTSAQKNPTAFYLCASTTRTRDGYTFGSGTRLTVV.

The V gene is TRBV24-1, the J gene TRBJ1-2; 8 bases line up with TRBD1. With 4 bases clipped from V and 1 base from J, the junction kept 16 bases outside the gene matches. Looked up from germline, CDR1 is KGHDR and CDR2 is SFDVKD. This CDR3 is built from 19 residues. The CDR3 is CATSERTGRKGPYNYGYTF. CDR3 DNA: TGTGCCACCAGTGAAAGGACAGGGAGGAAGGGCCCCTATAACTATGGCTACACCTTC.

The V gene is TRBV15, the J gene TRBJ2-2; D call uncertain. The CDR3 has 14 residues. CDR1 is LNHNV, CDR2 YYDKDF, per germline (reference sequence). Trimming stripped 1 base from V and 1 base from J, with 4 bases between. CDR3: CATSRAQNTGELFF. The CDR3 DNA follows: TGTGCCACCAGCAGAGCCCAGAACACCGGGGAGCTGTTTTTT.

In this sample, this clone turned up once. The V call is TRBV27, the J call TRBJ2-1, with D possibly TRBD2 on 6 matching bases. V was shortened by 6 bases and J by 6 bases, with 18 bases between the two germline ends. CDR1 is MNHEY, CDR2 SMNVEV, per germline (reference sequence). This CDR3 has 15 amino acids. CDR3 coding DNA: TGTGCCAGCAGCCAGAGCGGGCTTTGGGGCAATGAGCAGTTCTTC. This encodes CASSQSGLWGNEQFF.

The gene calls are TRBV7-9 and TRBJ1-2; unclear D gene. V lost 1 base to trimming and J lost 5 bases, with 11 bases between them. The germline V gene has CDR1 SEHNR and CDR2 FQNEAQ (reference sequence). There are 14 residues in the CDR3. The CDR3 nucleotides read TGTGCCAGCAGCTTAGATCTCGCAGGTTATGGCTACACCTTC. This codes for CASSLDLAGYGYTF.